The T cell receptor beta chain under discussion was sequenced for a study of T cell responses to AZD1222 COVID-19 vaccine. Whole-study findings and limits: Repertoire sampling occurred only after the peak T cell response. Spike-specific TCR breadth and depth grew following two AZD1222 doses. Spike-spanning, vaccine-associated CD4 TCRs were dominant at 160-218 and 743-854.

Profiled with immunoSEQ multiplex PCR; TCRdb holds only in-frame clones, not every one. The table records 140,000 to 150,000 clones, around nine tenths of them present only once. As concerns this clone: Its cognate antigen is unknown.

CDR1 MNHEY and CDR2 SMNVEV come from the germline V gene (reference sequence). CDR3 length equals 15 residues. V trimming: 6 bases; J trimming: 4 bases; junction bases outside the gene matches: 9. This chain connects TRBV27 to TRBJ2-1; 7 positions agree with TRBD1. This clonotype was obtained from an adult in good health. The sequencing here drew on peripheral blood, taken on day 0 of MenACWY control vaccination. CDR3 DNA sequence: TGTGCCAGCAGCCTGACAGGGTTAGGGTACAATGAGCAGTTCTTC. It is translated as CASSLTGLGYNEQFF.